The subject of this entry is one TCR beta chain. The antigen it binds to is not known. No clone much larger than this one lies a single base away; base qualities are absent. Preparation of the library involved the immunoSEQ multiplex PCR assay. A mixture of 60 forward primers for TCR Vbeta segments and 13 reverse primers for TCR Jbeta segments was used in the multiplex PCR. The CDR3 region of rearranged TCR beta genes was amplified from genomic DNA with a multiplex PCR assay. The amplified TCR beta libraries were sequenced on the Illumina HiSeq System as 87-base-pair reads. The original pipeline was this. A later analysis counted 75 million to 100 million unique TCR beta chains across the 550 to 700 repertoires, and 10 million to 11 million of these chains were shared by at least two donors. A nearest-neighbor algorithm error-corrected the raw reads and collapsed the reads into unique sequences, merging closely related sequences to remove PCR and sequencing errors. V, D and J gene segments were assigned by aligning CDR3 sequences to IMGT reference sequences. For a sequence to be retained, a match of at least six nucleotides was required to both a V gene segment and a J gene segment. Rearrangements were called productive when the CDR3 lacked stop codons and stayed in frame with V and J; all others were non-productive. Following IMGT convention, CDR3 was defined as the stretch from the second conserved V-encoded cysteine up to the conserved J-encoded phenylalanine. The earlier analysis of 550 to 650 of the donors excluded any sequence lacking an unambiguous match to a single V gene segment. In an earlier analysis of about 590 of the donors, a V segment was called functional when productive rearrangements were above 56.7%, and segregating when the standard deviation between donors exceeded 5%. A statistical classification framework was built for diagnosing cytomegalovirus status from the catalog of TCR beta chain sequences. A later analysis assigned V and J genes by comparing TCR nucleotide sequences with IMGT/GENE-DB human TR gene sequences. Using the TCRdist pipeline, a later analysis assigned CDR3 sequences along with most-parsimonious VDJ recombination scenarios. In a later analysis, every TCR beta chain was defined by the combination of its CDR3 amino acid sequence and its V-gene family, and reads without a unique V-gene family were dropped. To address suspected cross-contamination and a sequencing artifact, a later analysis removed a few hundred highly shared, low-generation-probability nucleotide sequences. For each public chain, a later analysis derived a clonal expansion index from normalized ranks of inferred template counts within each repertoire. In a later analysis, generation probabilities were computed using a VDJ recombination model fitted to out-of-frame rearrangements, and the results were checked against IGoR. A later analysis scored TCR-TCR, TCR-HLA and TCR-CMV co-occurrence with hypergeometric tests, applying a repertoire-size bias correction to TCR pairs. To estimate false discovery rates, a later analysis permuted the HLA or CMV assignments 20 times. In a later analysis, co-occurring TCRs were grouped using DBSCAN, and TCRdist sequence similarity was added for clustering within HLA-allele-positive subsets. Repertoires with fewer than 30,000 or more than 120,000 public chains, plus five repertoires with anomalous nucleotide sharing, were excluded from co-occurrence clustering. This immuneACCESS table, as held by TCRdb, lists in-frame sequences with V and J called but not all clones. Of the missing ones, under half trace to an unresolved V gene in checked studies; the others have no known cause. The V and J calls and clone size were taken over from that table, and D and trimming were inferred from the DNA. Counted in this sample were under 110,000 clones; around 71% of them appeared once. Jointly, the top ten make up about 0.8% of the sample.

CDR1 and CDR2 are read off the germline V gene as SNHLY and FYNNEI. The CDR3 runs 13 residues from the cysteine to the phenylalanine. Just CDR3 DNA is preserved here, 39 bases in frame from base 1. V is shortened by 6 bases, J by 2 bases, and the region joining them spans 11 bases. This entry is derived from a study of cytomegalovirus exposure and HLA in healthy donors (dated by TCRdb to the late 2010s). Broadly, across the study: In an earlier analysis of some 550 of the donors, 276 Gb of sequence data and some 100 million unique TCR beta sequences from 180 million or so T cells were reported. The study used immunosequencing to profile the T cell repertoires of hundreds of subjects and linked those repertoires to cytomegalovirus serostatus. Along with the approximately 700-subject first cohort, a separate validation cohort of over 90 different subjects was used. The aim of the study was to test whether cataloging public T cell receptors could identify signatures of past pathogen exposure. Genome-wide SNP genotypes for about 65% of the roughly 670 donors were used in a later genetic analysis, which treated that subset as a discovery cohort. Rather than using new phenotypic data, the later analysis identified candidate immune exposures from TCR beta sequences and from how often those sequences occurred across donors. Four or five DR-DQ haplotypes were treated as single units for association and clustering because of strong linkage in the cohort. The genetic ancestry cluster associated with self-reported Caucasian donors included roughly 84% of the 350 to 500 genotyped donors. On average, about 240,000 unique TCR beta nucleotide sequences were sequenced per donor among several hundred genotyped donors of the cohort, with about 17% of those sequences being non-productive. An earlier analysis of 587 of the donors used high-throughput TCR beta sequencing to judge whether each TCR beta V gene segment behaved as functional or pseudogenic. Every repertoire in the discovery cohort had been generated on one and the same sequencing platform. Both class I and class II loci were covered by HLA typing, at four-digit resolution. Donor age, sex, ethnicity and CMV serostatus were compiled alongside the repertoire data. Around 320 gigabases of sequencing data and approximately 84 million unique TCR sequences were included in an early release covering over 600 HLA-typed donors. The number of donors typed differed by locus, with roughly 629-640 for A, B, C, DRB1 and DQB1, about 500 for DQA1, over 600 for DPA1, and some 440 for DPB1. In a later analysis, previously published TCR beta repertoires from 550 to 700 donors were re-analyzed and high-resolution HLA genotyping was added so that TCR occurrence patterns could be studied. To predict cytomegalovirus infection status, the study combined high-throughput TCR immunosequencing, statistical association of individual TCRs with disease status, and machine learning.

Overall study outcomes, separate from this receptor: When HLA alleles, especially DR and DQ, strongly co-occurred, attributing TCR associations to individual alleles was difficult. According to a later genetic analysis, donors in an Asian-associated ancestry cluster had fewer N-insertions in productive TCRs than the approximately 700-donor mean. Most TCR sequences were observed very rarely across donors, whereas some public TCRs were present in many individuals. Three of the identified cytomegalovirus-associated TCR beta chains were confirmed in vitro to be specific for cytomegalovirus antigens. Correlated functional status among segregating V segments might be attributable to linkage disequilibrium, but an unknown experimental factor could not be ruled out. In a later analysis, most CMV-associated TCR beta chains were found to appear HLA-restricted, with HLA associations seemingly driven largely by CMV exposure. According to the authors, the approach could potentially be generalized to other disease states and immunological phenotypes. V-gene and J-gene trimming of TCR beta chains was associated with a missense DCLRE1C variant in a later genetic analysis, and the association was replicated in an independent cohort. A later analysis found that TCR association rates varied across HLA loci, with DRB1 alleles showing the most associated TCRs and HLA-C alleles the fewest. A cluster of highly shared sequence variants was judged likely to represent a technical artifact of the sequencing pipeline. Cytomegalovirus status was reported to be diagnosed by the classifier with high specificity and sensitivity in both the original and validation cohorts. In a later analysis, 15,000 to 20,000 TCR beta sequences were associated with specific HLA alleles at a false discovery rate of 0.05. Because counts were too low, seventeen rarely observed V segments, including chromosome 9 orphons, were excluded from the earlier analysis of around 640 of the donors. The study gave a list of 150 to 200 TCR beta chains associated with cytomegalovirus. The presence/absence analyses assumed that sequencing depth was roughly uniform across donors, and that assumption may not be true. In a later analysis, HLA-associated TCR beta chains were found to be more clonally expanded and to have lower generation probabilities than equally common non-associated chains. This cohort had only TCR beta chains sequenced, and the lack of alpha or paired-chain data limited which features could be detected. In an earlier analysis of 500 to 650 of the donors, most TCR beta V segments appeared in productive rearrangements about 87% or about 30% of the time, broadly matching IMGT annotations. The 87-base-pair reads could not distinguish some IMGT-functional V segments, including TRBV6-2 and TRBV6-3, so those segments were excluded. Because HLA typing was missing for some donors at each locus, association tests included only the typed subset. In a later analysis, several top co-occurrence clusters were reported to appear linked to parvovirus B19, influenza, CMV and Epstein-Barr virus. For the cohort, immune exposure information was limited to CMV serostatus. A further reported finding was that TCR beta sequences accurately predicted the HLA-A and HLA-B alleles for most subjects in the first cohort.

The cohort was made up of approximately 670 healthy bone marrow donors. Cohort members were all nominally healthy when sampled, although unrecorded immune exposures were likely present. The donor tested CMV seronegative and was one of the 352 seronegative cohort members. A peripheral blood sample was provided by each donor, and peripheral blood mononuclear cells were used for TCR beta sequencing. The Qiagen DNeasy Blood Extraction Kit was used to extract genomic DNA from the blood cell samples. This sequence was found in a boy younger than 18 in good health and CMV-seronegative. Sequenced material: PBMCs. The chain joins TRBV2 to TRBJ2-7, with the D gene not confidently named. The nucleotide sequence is TGTGCCAGCAGCACCGCAGTCCCCTACGAGCAGTACTTC. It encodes CASSTAVPYEQYF.